This T cell receptor beta chain was sequenced in a study of T cells in Graves' hyperthyroidism and ophthalmopathy. Study conclusions and caveats: Most clonotypes expanded in thyroid above 0.001 were likewise present in blood.

Ten or more counts support this clonotype. Its specificity is not known. A patient was excluded if there was uncontrolled infection, other autoimmune disease, pregnancy or lactation. Orbital computed tomography, thyroid ultrasound, serum thyroxine and TRAb, and clinical symptoms together informed the diagnoses. Fresh peripheral blood, about 9.6 ml, yielded the PBMCs. J gave up 8 bases and V 1 base, and 11 bases lay outside the gene matches. CDR1 SGHAT and CDR2 FQNNGV come from the germline V gene. CDR3 length equals 16 residues. It was RNA transcripts that yielded the amplified TCR beta CDR3 regions. A set of HTBI primers served as the primers for a first-round RT-PCR of the TCR CDR3. TCRdb itself ran the multiplex PCR reads through MiXCR, one entry per CDR3 protein. The sample has approximately 430,000 distinct CDR3 sequences, about 15% seen once; the top ten hold approximately 7.5%.

V gene TRBV11-2 combines with J gene TRBJ2-1; 7 bases are shared with TRBD1. The sequencing sample was made of blood. This TCR was recovered from a woman between 18 and 30 years old with Graves' hyperthyroidism. CDR3 bases: TGTGCCAGCAGCTTAGGTGTAGGGGGCTTCGTGGATGAGCAGTTCTTC. Its translation: CASSLGVGGFVDEQFF.